Below, 30 T cell receptor beta chains from the same sample are listed, as sequenced in a study of blood T cell repertoires in COVID-19. Some clones are missing from TCRdb's copy, which holds only in-frame ones; the method was immunoSEQ multiplex PCR. The sample lists roughly 300,000 clones; roughly 90% were seen once. The sample consisted of peripheral blood. Every receptor here comes from a man in his late teens or twenties who had recovered from COVID-19.

V is TRBV6-5 and J is TRBJ1-4; D gene ambiguous. Trimming removed 0 bases at V and 4 bases at J, with 6 bases between. This CDR3 is 14 amino acids long. Germline V lookup: CDR1 MNHEY, CDR2 SVGAGI. CDR3 DNA sequence: TGTGCCAGCAGTTACTCAGGACTTAATGAAAAACTGTTTTTT. It translates to CASSYSGLNEKLFF.

The chain has TRBV29-1 and TRBJ2-1; 9 positions match TRBD1. Germline CDR1 and CDR2: SQVTM and ANQGSEA. V dropped 7 bases and J dropped 8; count of bases not matched to a gene: 3. The CDR3 consists of 11 residues. The CDR3 DNA follows: TGCAGCGGAGACAGGGGGTATGAGCAGTTCTTC. It specifies CSGDRGYEQFF.

The chain uses TRBV18 and TRBJ1-1; 11 nucleotides line up with TRBD1. The CDR3 sequence is 15 residues long. The germline CDR1 and CDR2 sequences are KGHSH and LQKENI. Losses at the gene ends were 3 bases for V and 5 bases for J; bases not matched to a gene: 5. The CDR3 sequence is CASSPYRDRGTEAFF. Written as DNA, the CDR3 is TGTGCCAGCTCACCTTACCGGGACAGGGGGACTGAAGCTTTCTTT.

The V gene is TRBV9, the J gene TRBJ2-3; maybe TRBD1 (5 bases). Trimming cost V 0 bases and J 3 bases, with 11 bases left between them. The V gene's germline CDR1 is SGDLS and CDR2 YYNGEE. This CDR3 is built from 15 residues. The CDR3 DNA is TGTGCCAGCAGCGTAGGGACAATTTATACAGATACGCAGTATTTT. Translating gives CASSVGTIYTDTQYF.

As DNA, the CDR3 is TGTGCCAGCAGCCCCACCGTCGCGGTGACGGGGGACAGGTCCTATGGCTACACCTTC. It specifies CASSPTVAVTGDRSYGYTF. V gene TRBV7-9 combines with J gene TRBJ1-2, with 8 bases fitting TRBD1. The length of the CDR3 is 19 residues. V lost 5 bases to trimming and J lost 4 bases; unmatched junction nucleotides: 21. CDR1 and CDR2 (germline): SEHNR, FQNEAQ (reference sequence).

There are a few counts of this clone. The chain has TRBV19 and TRBJ1-4, with 10 bases aligning to TRBD1. Germline V gives CDR1 LNHDA, CDR2 SQIVND (reference sequence). With 9 bases clipped from V and 1 base from J, the junction kept 11 bases outside the gene matches. The CDR3 spans 17 residues. The CDR3 DNA sequence: TGTGCCAGCAGCACCGGGACAGGGGTTTTAACTAATGAAAAACTGTTTTTT. Encoded protein: CASSTGTGVLTNEKLFF.

This rearrangement joins TRBV9 to TRBJ2-1; TRBD2 agrees at 9 bases. In germline, CDR1 is SGDLS, CDR2 YYNGEE. CDR3 length: 16 amino acids. Losses at the gene ends were 7 bases for V and 4 bases for J; bases not matched to a gene: 12. The CDR3 loop is CASLEGSGGQYNEQFF. The CDR3 DNA reads as TGTGCCAGCCTGGAGGGTAGCGGGGGACAATACAATGAGCAGTTCTTC.

V usage is TRBV11-2 and J usage is TRBJ2-3; no firm D call. The CDR3 runs 13 residues. The V end lost 2 bases, the J end lost 4 bases, and 7 bases lay between the germline ends. Germline V gene sequence: CDR1 SGHAT, CDR2 FQNNGV. The CDR3 DNA reads as TGTGCCAGCAGCTTAAAACGCGCAGATACGCAGTATTTT. Translating it yields CASSLKRADTQYF.

This chain connects TRBV11-1 to TRBJ2-3; 8 nucleotides align to TRBD1. CDR1 and CDR2 from the germline V gene are SGHAT and FQDESV (reference sequence). This CDR3 spans 15 amino acids. V gave up 7 bases and J gave up 3 bases; unmatched junction bases: 9. The CDR3 loop is CASIQSDRGTDTQYF. The DNA of the CDR3 is TGTGCCAGCATCCAATCTGACAGGGGAACAGATACGCAGTATTTT.

The chain employs TRBV4-1 and TRBJ1-1; TRBD1 is a possible D gene (5 bases). Germline V gene sequence: CDR1 MGHRA, CDR2 YSYEKL. Between the trimmed V and J ends, which lost 0 bases and 5 bases, there was a span of 13 bases. The CDR3 is made up of 15 amino acids. The CDR3 DNA reads TGCGCCAGCAGCCAAGATGCAGGGCGGGATACTGAAGCTTTCTTT. Its translation is CASSQDAGRDTEAFF.

This clone showed up just once. V and J are TRBV14 and TRBJ2-5, with TRBD2 identical over 11 bases. The length of the CDR3 is 16 residues. The V segment lost 4 bases and the J segment 4 bases; nucleotides outside the gene matches: 8. CDR1 and CDR2 from the germline V gene are SGHDN and FVKESK. CDR3 in amino acids: CASSPRNLAGGETQYF. CDR3 nucleotides: TGTGCCAGCAGCCCTAGGAATCTAGCGGGGGGAGAGACCCAGTACTTC.

This rearrangement joins TRBV27 to TRBJ2-3; 9 positions match TRBD1. V was pared by 5 bases and J by 3 bases, with 6 bases of the junction left unmatched. Germline V lookup: CDR1 MNHEY, CDR2 SMNVEV (reference sequence). The CDR3 runs 15 residues. CDR3 DNA sequence: TGTGCCAGCAGTCGCAACAGGGGGCCAACAGATACGCAGTATTTT. It yields the protein CASSRNRGPTDTQYF.

The J gene is TRBJ2-7, the V gene TRBV27, with D perhaps matching TRBD2 (6 bases). CDR1 is MNHEY and CDR2 is SMNVEV in the germline V gene (reference sequence). V was trimmed by 5 bases and J by 3 bases, leaving 17 bases between them. This CDR3 region has 15 residues. The CDR3 DNA reads TGTGCCAGCAGTCCATCTAGCGTAGCCTACTACGAGCAGTACTTC. Translation gives CASSPSSVAYYEQYF.

The V gene is TRBV11-3, the J gene TRBJ2-2, with 9 positions matching TRBD2. The CDR3 sequence is 16 residues long. Germline-derived CDR1 and CDR2 are SGHNT and YENEEA. J lost 3 bases, V lost 3 bases, and 5 bases had no gene match. The CDR3 bases are TGTGCCAGCAGCTTTAGCGGGAGCATGGACACCGGGGAGCTGTTTTTT. Residues: CASSFSGSMDTGELFF.

The V call is TRBV3-1 (or the pseudogene TRBV3-2), the J call TRBJ2-7; D remains unclear. Germline V gene data show CDR1 as LGHDT and CDR2 as YNNKEL (reference sequence). The length of the CDR3 is 12 residues. The V end lost 6 bases, the J end lost 2 bases, and 8 bases lay between the germline ends. CDR3 nucleotide sequence: TGTGCCAGCAGTAAAAGCACCTACGAGCAGTACTTC. Amino acid sequence: CASSKSTYEQYF.

The chain recombines TRBV27 with TRBJ1-2; 7 bases agree with TRBD1. Trimming cost V 6 bases and J 6 bases; bases outside gene matches: 7. The length of the CDR3 is 13 residues. Germline loops: CDR1 MNHEY, CDR2 SMNVEV (reference sequence). The CDR3 spells CASRTGQTHGYTF. CDR3 nucleotides: TGTGCCAGCAGGACGGGACAGACCCATGGCTACACCTTC.

The chain joins TRBV5-1 to TRBJ2-2, with a tentative D call TRBD1 (5 bases). Germline values: CDR1 SGHRS, CDR2 YFSETQ. The CDR3 spans 15 residues. V was pared by 1 base and J by 7 bases, with 14 bases between. CDR3 loop: CASSLSDSLNGELFF. CDR3 nucleotide sequence: TGCGCCAGCAGCTTGTCAGACAGCCTAAACGGGGAGCTGTTTTTT.

The rearrangement uses TRBV5-1 and TRBJ1-2, with 7 positions matching TRBD1. The germline V gene has CDR1 SGHRS and CDR2 YFSETQ. V shed 4 bases, J shed 4 bases, and the junction held 4 bases outside the gene matches. The length of the CDR3 is 13 residues. The CDR3 here is CASSTDRPYGYTF. CDR3 sequence (DNA): TGCGCCAGCAGCACGGACAGGCCCTATGGCTACACCTTC.

The CDR3 sequence is CASDLVIGQGAFTGELFF. The CDR3 DNA reads TGCGCCAGCGACCTTGTTATAGGACAGGGGGCTTTCACCGGGGAGCTGTTTTTT. The chain employs TRBV10-1 and TRBJ2-2; TRBD1 matches 11 bases. V dropped 8 bases and J dropped 4; count of bases not matched to a gene: 15. Germline values: CDR1 WNHNN, CDR2 SYGVQD (reference sequence). The length of the CDR3 is 18 residues.

The chain is built from TRBV11-3 and TRBJ2-1; TRBD1 is a possible D gene (7 bases). The ends were cut back, 4 bases at V and 7 bases at J, with 14 bases in the middle. CDR1 and CDR2 from the germline V gene are SGHNT and YENEEA. The CDR3 is 14 residues long. Written as DNA, the CDR3 is TGTGCCAGCAGCTCGCGGGACAGACGGAATGAGCAGTTCTTC. It translates to CASSSRDRRNEQFF.

The V call is TRBV7-3, the J call TRBJ2-1; unclear D gene. The germline V and J ends were trimmed by 5 bases and 8 bases, with 10 bases remaining between them. The CDR3 is 12 residues long. The germline V gene has CDR1 SGHTA and CDR2 FQGTGA. DNA of the CDR3: TGTGCCAGCAGCCACAAGATCCATGAGCAGTTCTTC. Its translation: CASSHKIHEQFF.

The chain is built from TRBV18 and TRBJ2-1; 11 nucleotides agree with TRBD2. Trimming at V came to 2 bases and at J to 3 bases, leaving 0 bases not matched to a gene. The CDR3 has 15 amino acids. CDR1 is KGHSH and CDR2 is LQKENI in the germline V gene. The CDR3 DNA follows: TGTGCCAGCTCACCAACTAGCGGGGGCTACAATGAGCAGTTCTTC. It specifies CASSPTSGGYNEQFF.

A few counts support this clone. V is TRBV4-2 and J is TRBJ2-2, with TRBD2 matching 15 bases. This CDR3 comprises 19 residues. Looked up from germline, CDR1 is LGHNA and CDR2 is YNFKEQ. V shed 4 bases and J 0 bases; nucleotides not matched to a gene: 6. The CDR3 DNA reads TGTGCCAGCAGCCCCGGGACTAGCGGGAGGACTTCGAACACCGGGGAGCTGTTTTTT. Translated, it gives CASSPGTSGRTSNTGELFF.

The J gene is TRBJ1-1, the V gene TRBV20-1, with D maybe TRBD1 (5 bases). Trimming removed 3 bases at V and 7 bases at J, with 18 bases between. The CDR3 sequence is 14 residues long. Germline V lookup: CDR1 DFQATT, CDR2 SNEGSKA (reference sequence). CDR3 sequence: CSASEGRNYREAFF. CDR3 sequence (DNA): TGCAGTGCTAGTGAGGGGAGGAACTACCGTGAAGCTTTCTTT.

The chain has TRBV29-1 and TRBJ2-1; 8 nucleotides line up with TRBD2. The trim removed 7 bases at V and 6 bases at J, leaving 14 bases unmatched. This CDR3 has 15 residues. Germline loops: CDR1 SQVTM, CDR2 ANQGSEA. CDR3 sequence: CSATLGSGTFNEQFF. The DNA of the CDR3 is TGCAGCGCGACCTTAGGTAGCGGGACTTTCAATGAGCAGTTCTTC.

The genes are TRBV25-1 and TRBJ2-1; perhaps TRBD1 as D (5 bases). The germline V gene encodes CDR1 MGHDK and CDR2 SYGVNS. CDR3 length: 14 residues. V lost 5 bases to trimming and J lost 8 bases, with 16 bases between them. CDR3 region: CASSRSARGHEQFF. Written as DNA, the CDR3 is TGTGCCAGCAGTAGGTCCGCAAGGGGTCATGAGCAGTTCTTC.

This sequence joins TRBV7-9 and TRBJ2-2, with D possibly being TRBD2 (6 bases). Germline V CDR1 and CDR2: SEHNR, FQNEAQ (reference sequence). V was trimmed by 5 bases and J by 4 bases, leaving 11 bases between them. This CDR3 region has 14 residues. DNA for the CDR3: TGTGCCAGCAGCCAACTAGCTGCCACCGGGGAGCTGTTTTTT. It is translated as CASSQLAATGELFF.

The chain has TRBV7-8 and TRBJ2-5, with 7 bases identical to TRBD1. CDR1 and CDR2 (germline): SGHVS, FQNEAQ. V gave up 4 bases and J gave up 5 bases; unmatched junction bases: 4. This CDR3 is 13 amino acids long. As DNA, the CDR3 is TGTGCCAGCAGCTCCGACAGGGCCGAGACCCAGTACTTC. This codes for CASSSDRAETQYF. Full variable domain (remainder filled in from reference TRBV7-8 and TRBJ2-5): GAGVSQSPRYKVAKRGQDVALRCDPISGHVSLFWYQQALGQGPEFLTYFQNEAQLDKSGLPSDRFFAERPEGSVSTLKIQRTQQEDSAVYLCASSSDRAETQYFGPGTRLLVL.

The chain joins TRBV30 to TRBJ1-4; 7 bases line up with TRBD1. Losses at the gene ends were 5 bases for V and 6 bases for J; bases not matched to a gene: 3. Germline V gene sequence: CDR1 GTSNPN, CDR2 SVGIG (reference sequence). This CDR3 spans 12 amino acids. The CDR3 DNA reads as TGTGCCTGGGACAGGGTGGATGAAAAACTGTTTTTT. Protein: CAWDRVDEKLFF. Drawing the rest from reference TRBV30 and TRBJ1-4, the complete variable domain is SQTIHQWPATLVQPVGSPLSLECTVEGTSNPNLYWYRQAAGRGLQLLFYSVGIGQISSEVPQNLSASRPQDRQFILSSKKLLLSDSGFYLCAWDRVDEKLFFGSGTQLSVL.

The chain combines TRBV19 with TRBJ1-5; 9 nucleotides line up with TRBD1. V shed 8 bases, J shed 7 bases, and the junction held 9 bases outside the gene matches. The germline CDR1 and CDR2 sequences are LNHDA and SQIVND (reference sequence). This CDR3 spans 14 amino acids. The CDR3 spells CASQKGQGGQPQHF. In nucleotides, the CDR3 is TGTGCCAGTCAAAAGGGACAGGGAGGCCAGCCCCAGCATTTT. Variable domain in full (rest from reference TRBV19 and TRBJ1-5): DGGITQSPKYLFRKEGQNVTLSCEQNLNHDAMYWYRQDPGQGLRLIYYSQIVNDFQKGDIAEGYSVSREKKESFPLTVTSAQKNPTAFYLCASQKGQGGQPQHFGDGTRLSIL.